A single sample is the source of the 25 T cell receptor beta chains below, sequenced in a study of T cell clones after liver transplantation. The assay was immunoSEQ multiplex PCR, and TCRdb's table has in-frame clones only and misses some. The sample lists about 33,000 clones, about 93% occurring once. Sequences were derived from CD8+ T cells from blood, sampled 12 months after liver transplant. The receptors derive from a human patient who received a liver transplant. The T cells may come from the graft donor.

The rearrangement joins TRBV5-5 to TRBJ2-1; TRBD2 is a possible D gene (6 bases). The CDR3 contains 17 residues. Germline V CDR1 and CDR2: SGHKS, YYEKEE (reference sequence). V dropped 5 bases and J dropped 0 bases, with 18 bases sitting between them. The CDR3 nucleotides are TGTGCCAGCAGGCGAGACTCTAGCGCACTCTCCTACAATGAGCAGTTCTTC. This sequence encodes CASRRDSSALSYNEQFF.

This sequence joins TRBV2 and TRBJ1-1; D possibly corresponds to TRBD1 (5 bases). Germline V CDR1 and CDR2: SNHLY, FYNNEI. The V end lost 7 bases, the J end lost 11 bases, and 14 bases lay between the germline ends. This CDR3 is built from 11 residues. CDR3 coding DNA: TGTGCCAGCATGGGGGTGAGGAGGGCTTTCTTT. Amino acids: CASMGVRRAFF. The whole variable domain, filled in from reference TRBV2 and TRBJ1-1, reads EPEVTQTPSHQVTQMGQEVILRCVPISNHLYFYWYRQILGQKVEFLVSFYNNEISEKSEIFDDQFSVERPDGSNFTLKIRSTKLEDSAMYFCASMGVRRAFFGQGTRLTVV.

The chain is built from TRBV4-2 and TRBJ1-2; 10 bases agree with TRBD1. The CDR3 length is 19 residues. The germline CDR1 and CDR2 sequences are LGHNA and YNFKEQ. V lost 0 bases and J lost 4; bases outside the gene matches: 14. CDR3 in DNA: TGTGCCAGCAGCCAAGACCAATGGGGACAGGGGAGTTCCCCCTATGGCTACACCTTC. Encoded protein: CASSQDQWGQGSSPYGYTF.

The CDR3 spells CASSERGRNQPQHF. CDR3 nucleotides: TGTGCCAGCAGCGAGCGGGGCCGCAATCAGCCCCAGCATTTT. V usage is TRBV13 and J usage is TRBJ1-5; D might be TRBD1 (5 bases). V lost 5 bases, J lost 2 bases, and 10 bases lay in between. This CDR3 has 14 amino acids. The germline gives CDR1 PRHDT, CDR2 FYEKMQ (reference sequence).

This chain uses TRBV4-1 with TRBJ2-7, with a weak D call TRBD1 (6 bases). Germline V lookup: CDR1 MGHRA, CDR2 YSYEKL. The CDR3 sequence is 16 residues long. V was clipped by 0 bases and J by 2 bases, with 14 bases between them. The CDR3 DNA reads TGCGCCAGCAGCCAAGAACCGGAGGACAGCACCTACGAGCAGTACTTC. As protein: CASSQEPEDSTYEQYF.

This clone was picked up one time. The genes are TRBV28 and TRBJ1-4; unclear D gene. The germline gives CDR1 MDHEN, CDR2 SYDVKM. The V end was cut by 5 bases, the J end by 4 bases, with 8 bases between. The CDR3 has 13 residues. The CDR3 DNA reads as TGTGCCAGCAGTATGGCCGTTAATGAAAAACTGTTTTTT. It yields the protein CASSMAVNEKLFF.

CDR3 in DNA: TGTGCCAGCAGTCTGACGGCTGGGTCGATAGAAATTCAGTACTTC. This encodes CASSLTAGSIEIQYF. The chain combines TRBV5-6 with TRBJ2-4; D unresolved. The CDR3 loop spans 15 amino acids. Looked up from germline, CDR1 is SGHDT and CDR2 is YYEEEE. V lost 5 bases, J lost 10 bases, and 22 bases lay in between. Combining the CDR3 with reference TRBV5-6 and TRBJ2-4 gives the whole variable domain DAGVTQSPTHLIKTRGQQVTLRCSPKSGHDTVSWYQQALGQGPQFIFQYYEEEERQRGNFPDRFSGHQFPNYSSELNVNALLLGDSALYLCASSLTAGSIEIQYFGAGTRLSVL.

The V and J genes are TRBV9 and TRBJ2-3; tentative D call: TRBD1 (6 bases). The CDR3 has 20 residues. Per the germline V gene, CDR1 is SGDLS and CDR2 is YYNGEE. With 0 bases removed from V and 0 bases from J, the gap between germline ends came to 23 bases. For the CDR3, the DNA is TGTGCCAGCAGCGTAGCAGGGGCGAATAAAGAAAGACTTAGCACAGATACGCAGTATTTT. Translation: CASSVAGANKERLSTDTQYF.

The chain carries TRBV5-5 and TRBJ1-1; tentative D call: TRBD1 (6 bases). From germline, CDR1 is SGHKS and CDR2 YYEKEE (reference sequence). This CDR3 has 14 residues. Trimming stripped 5 bases from V and 3 bases from J, with 14 bases between. CDR3: CASRAGVDDTEAFF. In nucleotides, the CDR3 is TGTGCCAGCAGGGCAGGGGTGGATGACACTGAAGCTTTCTTT. Combining the CDR3 with reference TRBV5-5 and TRBJ1-1 gives the whole variable domain DAGVTQSPTHLIKTRGQQVTLRCSPISGHKSVSWYQQVLGQGPQFIFQYYEKEERGRGNFPDRFSARQFPNYSSELNVNALLLGDSALYLCASRAGVDDTEAFFGQGTRLTVV.

The chain couples TRBV19 to TRBJ2-1; 10 nucleotides match TRBD2. Looked up from germline, CDR1 is LNHDA and CDR2 is SQIVND (reference sequence). The V gene end was trimmed by 5 bases and the J gene end by 8 bases; junction bases not matched to a gene: 3. CDR3 length: 13 residues. CDR3 nucleotides: TGTGCCAGTAGTCGGCTAGCGGGGGATGAGCAGTTCTTC. It yields the protein CASSRLAGDEQFF.

Here the CDR3 reads CASSTTNRGHGELFF. CDR3 coding DNA: TGTGCCAGCAGTACAACTAACCGGGGCCACGGGGAGCTGTTTTTT. The genes are TRBV27 and TRBJ2-2, with D perhaps assigned TRBD1 or TRBD2 (5 bases each). CDR1 and CDR2 from the germline V gene are MNHEY and SMNVEV (reference sequence). Trimming shortened V by 5 bases and J by 7 bases, and 17 bases separated the two germline ends. The CDR3 covers 15 residues.

The chain uses TRBV6-5 and TRBJ2-1; D is unresolved. Deletions cut 8 bases from V and 9 bases from J, with 23 bases between. The CDR3 loop spans 15 amino acids. Germline V gene data show CDR1 as MNHEY and CDR2 as SVGAGI. The CDR3 bases are TGTGCCAGCCGAGGTTCAAAAGTGGTGGTCAGTGAGCAGTTCTTC. Protein product: CASRGSKVVVSEQFF.

V gene TRBV13 combines with J gene TRBJ2-1; D is uncertain. Germline V lookup: CDR1 PRHDT, CDR2 FYEKMQ (reference sequence). The CDR3 extends over 17 amino acids. V shed 0 bases and J shed 9 bases, with 21 bases lying between them. The CDR3: CASSLGRTARLVFEQFF. In nucleotides, the CDR3 is TGTGCCAGCAGCTTAGGCCGCACTGCCCGGTTGGTTTTTGAGCAGTTCTTC.

This chain joins TRBV6-1 and TRBJ1-2; D is undetermined. V gave up 3 bases and J gave up 8 bases, with 10 bases separating them. Germline V gives CDR1 MNHNS, CDR2 SASEGT. CDR3 length equals 12 residues. The CDR3 here is CASSEYDNGYTF. The CDR3, as DNA: TGTGCCAGCAGTGAGTACGACAACGGCTACACCTTC.

V usage is TRBV13 and J usage is TRBJ2-1, with D perhaps matching TRBD2 (6 bases). Germline CDR1 reads PRHDT; CDR2 reads FYEKMQ (reference sequence). This CDR3 spans 12 amino acids. The germline V and J ends were trimmed by 5 bases and 7 bases, with 9 bases remaining between them. The CDR3 protein is CASSGGRNEQFF. The DNA of the CDR3 is TGTGCCAGCAGCGGAGGGCGGAATGAGCAGTTCTTC.

The chain uses TRBV7-9 and TRBJ2-7; 7 positions match TRBD1. J lost 3 bases, V lost 5 bases, and 4 bases had no gene match. Germline V gene data show CDR1 as SEHNR and CDR2 as FQNEAQ (reference sequence). The length of the CDR3 is 13 residues. The CDR3 coding sequence is TGTGCCAGCAGCGCACCAGGGGGCTACGAGCAGTACTTC. Its protein product is CASSAPGGYEQYF.

The chain joins TRBV7-9 to TRBJ1-2; 8 bases align to TRBD1. Germline V gives CDR1 SEHNR, CDR2 FQNEAQ (reference sequence). Losses at the gene ends were 2 bases for V and 8 bases for J; bases not matched to a gene: 13. The CDR3 covers 16 residues. Here the CDR3 DNA reads TGTGCCAGCAGCTTATCCCGTGGACAGGGTTTTCAGGGCTACACCTTC. This codes for CASSLSRGQGFQGYTF.

The rearrangement links TRBV6-6 to TRBJ2-1; D ambiguous. This CDR3 is built from 10 residues. The germline gives CDR1 MNHNY, CDR2 SVGAGI (reference sequence). The CDR3 reads CGAGYNEQFF. The CDR3 bases are TGTGGGGCAGGCTACAATGAGCAGTTCTTC.

The rearrangement links TRBV27 to TRBJ2-7; D possibly corresponds to TRBD2 (6 bases). This CDR3 spans 13 amino acids. Germline V lookup: CDR1 MNHEY, CDR2 SMNVEV (reference sequence). Trimming cost V 5 bases and J 6 bases, with 14 bases left between them. The CDR3 spells CASSPGGAREQYF. CDR3 nucleotide sequence: TGTGCCAGCAGTCCCGGCGGGGCCCGCGAGCAGTACTTC.

The rearrangement joins TRBV4-2 to TRBJ2-7, with 11 bases aligning to TRBD2. V dropped 0 bases and J dropped 4; count of bases not matched to a gene: 5. This CDR3 has 16 amino acids. CDR1 is LGHNA, CDR2 YNFKEQ, per germline. The CDR3 DNA sequence: TGTGCCAGCAGCCAAGAATCACTAGCGGGAGAGTACGAGCAGTACTTC. Encoded protein: CASSQESLAGEYEQYF.

This chain joins TRBV6-5 and TRBJ2-4, with D tentatively TRBD1 (6 bases). V was trimmed by 6 bases and J by 2 bases, leaving 14 bases between them. Germline-derived CDR1 and CDR2 are MNHEY and SVGAGI. CDR3 length equals 15 residues. DNA of the CDR3: TGTGCCAGCAGCTTACAGGGATTCTCCAAAAACATTCAGTACTTC. Encoded protein: CASSLQGFSKNIQYF.

This chain links TRBV7-2 with TRBJ2-7, with D possibly matching TRBD1 (6 bases). This CDR3 spans 14 amino acids. Trimming pared 1 base from V and 6 bases from J, leaving 13 bases between. Germline CDR1 and CDR2: SGHTA and FQGNSA. CDR3 in DNA: TGTGCCAGCAGCTTAGATTTTGGGGGCGCCGAGCAGTACTTC. Amino acids: CASSLDFGGAEQYF.

The chain combines TRBV28 with TRBJ2-1; D ambiguous. CDR1 and CDR2 (germline): MDHEN, SYDVKM. The length of the CDR3 is 15 residues. V was clipped by 4 bases and J by 5 bases, with 15 bases between them. CDR3 amino acids: CASSSFSVADNEQFF. CDR3 coding DNA: TGTGCCAGCAGTTCTTTCTCGGTCGCAGACAATGAGCAGTTCTTC.

The J gene is TRBJ2-7, the V gene TRBV6-5, with a weak D call TRBD2 (5 bases). Germline V CDR1 and CDR2: MNHEY, SVGAGI. V was pared by 0 bases and J by 6 bases, with 9 bases between. The CDR3 is 13 amino acids. Here the CDR3 reads CASSYSSGGEQYF. CDR3 nucleotides: TGTGCCAGCAGTTACTCCAGCGGCGGCGAGCAGTACTTC.

The V call is TRBV9, the J call TRBJ2-5; TRBD2 matches 12 bases. V gave up 3 bases and J gave up 2 bases; unmatched junction bases: 2. From germline, CDR1 is SGDLS and CDR2 YYNGEE. This CDR3 has 15 residues. The CDR3 reads CASSAGTSGQETQYF. The CDR3 region has the DNA TGTGCCAGCAGCGCCGGGACTAGCGGGCAAGAGACCCAGTACTTC.